This TCR beta chain was sequenced during a study of CD8 T cells in Susac syndrome. RNA was extracted with the RNeasy kit, and a quantity of about 0.45 to 1 ug was reverse transcribed using random hexamers. TCRdb passed the immunoSEQ multiplex PCR reads through MiXCR, listing each CDR3 protein once. The sample records under 200,000 distinct CDR3 sequences, about 96% being singletons. V lost 2 bases to trimming and J lost 4 bases, with 12 bases between them. Germline CDR1 and CDR2: MGHDK and SYGVNS. This CDR3 spans 14 amino acids. Sequencing used CD4+ T cells from PBMCs. The V gene is TRBV25-1, the J gene TRBJ2-7; possible D gene TRBD1, 6 bases. This clonotype originated in a human donor with Susac syndrome. CDR3 DNA sequence: TGTGCCAGCAGTGAAGCAGGGGTTCGGTACGAGCAGTACTTC. It is translated as CASSEAGVRYEQYF.